Listed here are 8 T cell receptor beta chains from one sample, sequenced in a study of beta chain features in type 1 diabetes (dated by TCRdb to the late 2010s). Libraries came from the immunoSEQ multiplex PCR assay. The entire amount of isolated RNA was reverse transcribed using the High Capacity cDNA Reverse Transcription Kit, so the sequenced TCRB transcripts were expressed ones. TCRdb holds this immuneACCESS table with in-frame rearrangements only. Some clones are missing; in checked studies, unresolved V genes explain under half, and the rest has no known cause. The sample table shows roughly 140,000 clones, and about 8.1% are seen once. The leading ten clones occupy 0.65% of the sample. Sequenced material: central memory CD4+ T cells from blood. The receptors originated from a man aged 18 to 30 in good health.

The J gene is TRBJ2-7, the V gene TRBV6-5; 9 bases agree with TRBD1. V shed 10 bases, J shed 6 bases, and the junction held 13 bases outside the gene matches. The CDR3 length is 14 residues. CDR1 and CDR2 from the germline V gene are MNHEY and SVGAGI. The CDR3 DNA is TGTGCCACGGGAGGTACAGGGGGCAACCCCGAGCAGTACTTC. Translating gives CATGGTGGNPEQYF.

J is TRBJ1-4 and V is TRBV7-9; TRBD1 matches 7 bases. The V segment lost 4 bases and the J segment 5 bases; nucleotides outside the gene matches: 7. Germline lookup yields CDR1 SEHNR and CDR2 FQNEAQ (reference sequence). This CDR3 is 15 amino acids long. The CDR3 DNA sequence: TGTGCCAGCAGCTCTCAACCGGACAGGAATGAAAAACTGTTTTTT. Translated, it gives CASSSQPDRNEKLFF. The complete variable domain, with remaining parts taken from reference TRBV7-9 and TRBJ1-4, reads DTGVSQNPRHKITKRGQNVTFRCDPISEHNRLYWYRQTLGQGPEFLTYFQNEAQLEKSRLLSDRFSAERPKGSFSTLEIQRTEQGDSAMYLCASSSQPDRNEKLFFGSGTQLSVL.

In its sample, this clone was seen a few times. This chain connects TRBV5-4 to TRBJ2-3, with 12 positions matching TRBD2. CDR3 length: 17 residues. Germline V CDR1 and CDR2: SGHNT, YYREEE (reference sequence). V was pared by 4 bases and J by 6 bases, with 12 bases of the junction left unmatched. The DNA for the CDR3 is TGTGCCAGCAGCCGAGGCCTAGCGGGAGGGCCGGGGGATACGCAGTATTTT. Translating gives CASSRGLAGGPGDTQYF.

Only a few counts were recorded for this clone. This chain joins TRBV2 and TRBJ1-2; no firm D call. The CDR3 consists of 13 residues. Germline loops: CDR1 SNHLY, CDR2 FYNNEI. Trimming removed 0 bases at V and 2 bases at J, with 4 bases between. DNA of the CDR3: TGTGCCAGCAGTGAAGCGGCAAACTATGGCTACACCTTC. This codes for CASSEAANYGYTF. The whole variable domain, remainder taken from reference TRBV2 and TRBJ1-2, is EPEVTQTPSHQVTQMGQEVILRCVPISNHLYFYWYRQILGQKVEFLVSFYNNEISEKSEIFDDQFSVERPDGSNFTLKIRSTKLEDSAMYFCASSEAANYGYTFGSGTRLTVV.

This clone has just a few counts. The chain combines TRBV5-1 with TRBJ1-2; D is uncertain. Trimming took 2 bases from V and 3 from J, leaving 5 bases between them. The germline V gene has CDR1 SGHRS and CDR2 YFSETQ. CDR3 size: 12 residues. The CDR3 loop is CASSFGDYGYTF. CDR3 coding DNA: TGCGCCAGCAGCTTCGGTGACTATGGCTACACCTTC.

The J gene is TRBJ2-6, the V gene TRBV15; D gene ambiguous. V was clipped by 0 bases and J by 2 bases, with 8 bases between them. The CDR3 sequence is 16 residues long. CDR1 and CDR2 (germline): LNHNV, YYDKDF (reference sequence). This CDR3 is CATSRDPGAGANVLTF. The CDR3 DNA follows: TGTGCCACCAGCAGAGACCCCGGAGCTGGGGCCAACGTCCTGACTTTC. Together with reference TRBV15 and TRBJ2-6, the CDR3 gives the full variable domain: DAMVIQNPRYQVTQFGKPVTLSCSQTLNHNVMYWYQQKSSQAPKLLFHYYDKDFNNEADTPDNFQSRRPNTSFCFLDIRSPGLGDTAMYLCATSRDPGAGANVLTFGAGSRLTVL.

The chain links TRBV11-3 to TRBJ2-7; TRBD2 agrees at 7 bases. The CDR3 runs to 17 residues. V shed 1 base, J shed 2 bases, and the junction held 11 bases outside the gene matches. Germline assignment: CDR1 SGHNT and CDR2 YENEEA. Here the CDR3 reads CASSLGGFGTNTYEQYF. CDR3 coding DNA: TGTGCCAGCAGCTTAGGAGGATTCGGGACTAACACCTACGAGCAGTACTTC.

The table lists this clone with many counts. The chain links TRBV7-9 to TRBJ2-1; D gene unclear. With 5 bases removed from V and 6 bases from J, the gap between germline ends came to 14 bases. CDR3 size: 14 residues. CDR1 is SEHNR, CDR2 FQNEAQ, per germline (reference sequence). CDR3: CASSPLGGGNEQFF. CDR3 in DNA: TGTGCCAGCAGCCCGTTAGGCGGTGGCAATGAGCAGTTCTTC.